This T cell receptor (beta chain) stems from a study of shared clonotypes between healthy human individuals. Across the study: Plates per donor: three CD4 naive, three CD4 memory, two CD8 naive, one CD8 memory. Study results and caveats: Sharing across four donors was seen in roughly 5% of naive CD4 clonotypes. Across subsets, estimated richness was generally greater for naive than for memory populations.

This table comes from immunoSEQ multiplex PCR, and its TCRdb copy is limited to in-frame clones, with some not included. The sample shows approximately 2.4 million clones, 95% of them seen only once. To note about this clone: As yet, its antigen is unknown. The same CDR3 arises from other DNA sequences in this sample as well.

The germline V gene encodes CDR1 MNHEY and CDR2 SVGAGI. CDR3 size: 15 residues. J gave up 6 bases and V 6 bases, and 9 bases lay outside the gene matches. The sequenced sample was naive CD4+ T cells sorted from blood. Specified subset: CD45RA+ positively selected. The V gene is TRBV6-5, the J gene TRBJ2-1; 9 nucleotides line up with TRBD2. This clonotype originated in a man between 18 and 35 years old in good health. The CDR3 nucleotides are TGTGCCAGCAGAGTCCTCGCGGGGGGGCGCAATGAGCAGTTCTTC. Its translation: CASRVLAGGRNEQFF.